This T cell receptor beta chain was identified in a study of shared clonotypes between healthy human individuals. Study-wide points: Investigators collected only blood, and repertoires in tissues likely differ.

Naive CD8 cells comprised CD45RO-negative, CCR7-positively selected cells, excluding terminally differentiated effector memory CD45RA+ cells. This CDR3 region has 16 residues. The germline CDR1 and CDR2 sequences are SNHLY and FYNNEI. J lost 4 bases, V lost 6 bases, and 10 bases had no gene match. In the case of this clone: Its specificity is unknown.

Generated by immunoSEQ multiplex PCR, the TCRdb table keeps only in-frame clones and is missing some. The sample includes about 750,000 clones, around 93% of them seen just once. The chain couples TRBV2 to TRBJ1-4; 8 nucleotides line up with TRBD1. The source of this sequence is a man aged 25-40 years in good health. The sequencing sample was made of naive CD8+ T cells sorted from blood. The CDR3 bases are TGTGCCAGCAGGGTCATACAGGGGGAAAATAATGAAAAACTGTTTTTT. Translation: CASRVIQGENNEKLFF.